The 21 T cell receptor beta chains given below trace back to one sample, sequenced in a study of blood T cell repertoires in COVID-19. Clones were sequenced by immunoSEQ multiplex PCR, and TCRdb holds only the in-frame ones, with some missing. The sample contains about 430,000 clones, more than 70% of which appear only once. Sequenced input: PBMCs or T cells enriched from blood (not recorded which). The receptors derive from a young woman who had been exposed to COVID-19.

The chain links TRBV3-1 (or the pseudogene TRBV3-2) to TRBJ2-7, with 8 bases matching TRBD2. Germline CDR1 is LGHDT and CDR2 is YNNKEL (reference sequence). The length of the CDR3 is 14 residues. The J segment lost 2 bases and the V segment lost 4 bases, leaving 4 bases of the junction unmatched. This chain's CDR3 is CASSPRGLAYEQYF. The CDR3 DNA is TGTGCCAGCAGCCCTCGGGGACTAGCCTACGAGCAGTACTTC.

The J gene is TRBJ2-2, the V gene TRBV19; 13 bases fit TRBD2. The J segment lost 2 bases and the V segment lost 6 bases, leaving 9 bases of the junction unmatched. The CDR3 covers 18 residues. CDR1 and CDR2 from the germline V gene are LNHDA and SQIVND (reference sequence). The CDR3 DNA sequence: TGTGCCAGTAGCGACAGTGGACTAGCGGGGGCTAACACCGGGGAGCTGTTTTTT. It codes for CASSDSGLAGANTGELFF.

A single count supports this clone. The J gene is TRBJ2-2, the V gene TRBV14; 10 bases are a match to TRBD2. After removal of 2 bases from V and 4 bases from J, the junction contained 1 base not matched to a gene. Germline-derived CDR1 and CDR2 are SGHDN and FVKESK. CDR3 length: 15 residues. The CDR3 protein is CASSQLAGATGELFF. In nucleotides, the CDR3 is TGTGCCAGCAGCCAACTAGCGGGAGCCACCGGGGAGCTGTTTTTT. The full variable domain, its missing parts supplied by reference TRBV14 and TRBJ2-2, is EAGVTQFPSHSVIEKGQTVTLRCDPISGHDNLYWYRRVMGKEIKFLLHFVKESKQDESGMPNNRFLAERTGGTYSTLKVQPAELEDSGVYFCASSQLAGATGELFFGEGSRLTVL.

This clone appeared once. The chain is built from TRBV7-2 and TRBJ1-6; a weak D match, TRBD1 (6 bases). Trimming removed 6 bases from V and 7 bases from J, with 16 bases in between. The CDR3 has 15 amino acids. Looked up from germline, CDR1 is SGHTA and CDR2 is FQGNSA. CDR3: CASRPTRGGNSPLHF. CDR3 nucleotide sequence: TGTGCCAGCAGGCCCACCAGGGGAGGGAATTCACCCCTCCACTTT.

The rearrangement uses TRBV5-1 and TRBJ2-7; 8 nucleotides agree with TRBD1. The CDR3 is made up of 14 amino acids. Germline CDR1 is SGHRS and CDR2 is YFSETQ. V lost 6 bases to trimming and J lost 2 bases; unmatched junction nucleotides: 7. The CDR3 is CASNRDRTTYEQYF. CDR3 nucleotides: TGCGCCAGCAACCGGGACAGGACAACCTACGAGCAGTACTTC.

This clone was observed a few times. The chain joins TRBV19 to TRBJ2-7; D possibly corresponds to TRBD2 (5 bases). CDR1 is LNHDA, CDR2 SQIVND, per germline (reference sequence). V was pared by 3 bases and J by 3 bases, with 9 bases between. The CDR3 is made up of 13 amino acids. The CDR3 region is CASSISDLYEQYF. The CDR3 DNA sequence: TGTGCCAGTAGTATTAGCGACCTCTACGAGCAGTACTTC.

The rearrangement links TRBV28 to TRBJ1-5, with 7 positions matching TRBD1. V gave up 7 bases and J gave up 4 bases; unmatched junction bases: 4. The CDR3 sequence is 13 residues long. Germline V gene data show CDR1 as MDHEN and CDR2 as SYDVKM. The CDR3 DNA is TGTGCCAGCATTAAGGACAGGAATCAGCCCCAGCATTTT. It specifies CASIKDRNQPQHF.

This chain connects TRBV19 to TRBJ1-1, with a possible D match to TRBD1 (5 bases). V was shortened by 6 bases and J by 2 bases, with 13 bases between the two germline ends. This CDR3 is built from 14 residues. Germline values: CDR1 LNHDA, CDR2 SQIVND (reference sequence). The CDR3 loop reads CASRWPGRNTEAFF. In DNA, the CDR3 is TGTGCCAGTAGGTGGCCAGGGCGAAACACTGAAGCTTTCTTT. Based on the CDR3 plus reference TRBV19 and TRBJ1-1, the full variable domain is DGGITQSPKYLFRKEGQNVTLSCEQNLNHDAMYWYRQDPGQGLRLIYYSQIVNDFQKGDIAEGYSVSREKKESFPLTVTSAQKNPTAFYLCASRWPGRNTEAFFGQGTRLTVV.

This sequence joins TRBV19 and TRBJ1-2, with a weak D call TRBD1 (6 bases). Looked up from germline, CDR1 is LNHDA and CDR2 is SQIVND (reference sequence). CDR3 length equals 14 residues. Trimming took off 3 bases at V and 4 bases at J, with 12 bases between the two ends. The chain's CDR3 is CASSISTGPYGYTF. CDR3 nucleotide sequence: TGTGCCAGTAGTATTTCCACAGGGCCCTATGGCTACACCTTC.

The rearrangement joins TRBV7-2 to TRBJ2-1; D is possibly TRBD1 (6 bases). Germline-derived CDR1 and CDR2 are SGHTA and FQGNSA. The CDR3 consists of 16 residues. Trimming removed 1 base from V and 2 bases from J, with 12 bases in between. CDR3 loop: CASSLGAGTTYNEQFF. The CDR3 coding sequence is TGTGCCAGCAGCTTAGGAGCCGGGACAACCTACAATGAGCAGTTCTTC.

The V and J genes are TRBV3-1 (or the pseudogene TRBV3-2) and TRBJ2-2; 8 bases fit TRBD2. CDR1 is LGHDT and CDR2 is YNNKEL in the germline V gene (reference sequence). The ends lost 8 bases at V and 4 bases at J; junction bases unmatched: 3. CDR3 length equals 13 residues. Written as DNA, the CDR3 is TGTGCCAGCGTAACTAGCGGCACCGGGGAGCTGTTTTTT. This translates into CASVTSGTGELFF.

The rearrangement uses TRBV11-1 and TRBJ2-1; D gene uncertain. The germline gives CDR1 SGHAT, CDR2 FQDESV (reference sequence). The CDR3 is 14 amino acids. V was cut by 1 base and J by 0 bases, with 4 bases left in between. This CDR3 is CASSLGSSYNEQFF. The CDR3 DNA reads as TGTGCCAGCAGCTTAGGGAGCTCCTACAATGAGCAGTTCTTC.

The chain has TRBV4-3 and TRBJ2-7; the match to TRBD2 covers 10 bases. V lost 0 bases and J lost 3; bases outside the gene matches: 5. This CDR3 comprises 16 residues. Germline CDR1 and CDR2: LGHNA and YSLEER. The CDR3, as DNA: TGCGCCAGCAGCCAAGATCTAGCGGGGGAAGGCTACGAGCAGTACTTC. Translated: CASSQDLAGEGYEQYF.

This clone was observed a few times. The chain uses TRBV25-1 and TRBJ1-2; D is unclear. This CDR3 has 14 residues. Germline loops: CDR1 MGHDK, CDR2 SYGVNS. V was shortened by 4 bases and J by 0 bases, with 9 bases between the two germline ends. For the CDR3, the DNA is TGTGCCAGCAGTGGATTGGGCACTAACTATGGCTACACCTTC. It encodes CASSGLGTNYGYTF.

The chain has TRBV7-7 and TRBJ2-1; D is possibly TRBD1 (6 bases). The CDR3 has 15 amino acids. Looked up from germline, CDR1 is SSHAT and CDR2 is FNYEAQ (reference sequence). The V end was cut by 0 bases, the J end by 6 bases, with 12 bases between. The CDR3 here is CASSLAVQGSNEQFF. The DNA for the CDR3 is TGTGCCAGCAGCTTAGCTGTACAGGGCAGCAATGAGCAGTTCTTC. The full variable domain, rest sourced from reference TRBV7-7 and TRBJ2-1, is GAGVSQSPRYKVTKRGQDVTLRCDPISSHATLYWYQQALGQGPEFLTYFNYEAQPDKSGLPSDRFSAERPEGSISTLTIQRTEQRDSAMYRCASSLAVQGSNEQFFGPGTRLTVL.

This chain uses TRBV2 with TRBJ2-7; the match to TRBD1 covers 7 bases. Germline V gives CDR1 SNHLY, CDR2 FYNNEI. V lost 8 bases and J lost 3; bases outside the gene matches: 7. The CDR3 is 13 amino acids. The CDR3 DNA sequence: TGTGCCAGCGTGGGGGACAGCCTCTACGAGCAGTACTTC. Its protein product is CASVGDSLYEQYF.

The V call is TRBV7-9, the J call TRBJ1-4; no clear D gene. This CDR3 has 15 residues. With 1 base removed from V and 14 bases from J, the gap between germline ends came to 20 bases. Per the germline V gene, CDR1 is SEHNR and CDR2 is FQNEAQ (reference sequence). The CDR3 spells CASSLVAASVERLFF. In DNA form, the CDR3 reads TGTGCCAGCAGCTTAGTAGCGGCTTCCGTGGAACGGCTGTTTTTT.

The chain combines TRBV6-4 with TRBJ1-6; no definite D call. Germline lookup yields CDR1 MRHNA and CDR2 SNTAGT. There are 13 residues in the CDR3. CDR3 DNA sequence: TGTGGCCTGGCGGGCTCCTATAATTCACCCCTCCACTTT. Translated: CGLAGSYNSPLHF.

The gene calls are TRBV28 and TRBJ1-5; D is unclear. V lost 6 bases and J 1 base, leaving 10 bases between the germline ends. The CDR3 is made up of 14 amino acids. In germline, CDR1 is MDHEN, CDR2 SYDVKM. CDR3 amino acids: CASRGPISNQPQHF. DNA of the CDR3: TGTGCCAGCAGGGGCCCAATCAGCAATCAGCCCCAGCATTTT.

With regard to this clone: One end of the junction varies from germline; a read error may be responsible. The chain couples TRBV7-7 to TRBJ2-1, with D perhaps TRBD1 (5 bases). Germline CDR1 SSHAT, CDR2 FNYEAQ (reference sequence). CDR3 size: 15 residues. The CDR3 spells CASSPQETSYNEQFF. The CDR3 region has the DNA TGTGCTAGCAGCCCACAGGAAACCTCCTACAATGAGCAGTTCTTC.

There are a few counts of this clone. The chain uses TRBV4-1 and TRBJ1-1; the D gene is possibly TRBD1 (6 bases). Trimming cost V 1 base and J 3 bases, with 12 bases left between them. This CDR3 region has 15 residues. The germline V gene encodes CDR1 MGHRA and CDR2 YSYEKL. CDR3 in DNA: TGCGCCAGCAGCCAAGTTCGGACAGCCCACACTGAAGCTTTCTTT. Protein: CASSQVRTAHTEAFF.